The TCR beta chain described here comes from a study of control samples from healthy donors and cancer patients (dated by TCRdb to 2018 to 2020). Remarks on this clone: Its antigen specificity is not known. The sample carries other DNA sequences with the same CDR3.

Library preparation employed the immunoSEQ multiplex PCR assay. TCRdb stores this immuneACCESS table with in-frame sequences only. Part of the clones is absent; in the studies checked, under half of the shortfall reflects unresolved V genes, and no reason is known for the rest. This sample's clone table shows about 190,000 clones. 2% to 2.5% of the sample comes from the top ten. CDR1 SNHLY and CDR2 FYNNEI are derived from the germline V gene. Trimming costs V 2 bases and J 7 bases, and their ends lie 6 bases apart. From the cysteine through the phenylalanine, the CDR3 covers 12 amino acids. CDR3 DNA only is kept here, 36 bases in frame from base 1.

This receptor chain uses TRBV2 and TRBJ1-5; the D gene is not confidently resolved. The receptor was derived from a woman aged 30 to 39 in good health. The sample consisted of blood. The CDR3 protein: CASSEPNQPQHF. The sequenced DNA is TGTGCCAGCAGTGAACCTAACCAGCCCCAGCATTTT.